These T cell receptor beta chains were read from a single sample in a study of shared clonotypes between healthy human individuals. Measured with immunoSEQ multiplex PCR; TCRdb has only the in-frame clones, and not every one. Of 2 million to 2.5 million clones in the sample, roughly 95% are singletons; the top ten hold 1% to 1.3%. The specimen sequenced was naive CD8+ T cells sorted from blood. These TCRs come from a man aged 18 to 30 in good health. Each CDR3 is given with its conserved first and last residue. Each record gives: clone size, D gene, V gene, J gene, CDR3 DNA, CDR3 protein. A D gene is named only where the DNA matches it firmly. Not every row has a clone size; where given, it reads once, few, many or a size class.

>NA|TRBD1|TRBV27|TRBJ2-1
TGTGCCAGCAGTTTATCGACCACAGGGGGCGTTGAGCAGTTCTTC
CASSLSTTGGVEQFF
>few|NA|TRBV7-9|TRBJ2-7
TGTGCCAGCAGCTTTAATCCAAACGAGCAGTACTTC
CASSFNPNEQYF
>NA|TRBD1|TRBV5-6|TRBJ2-7
TGTGCCAGCAGCGGGGGGACAGGCTCCTACGAGCAGTACTTC
CASSGGTGSYEQYF
>NA|NA|TRBV7-9|TRBJ1-2
TGTGCCAGCAGCAACGCGGGACGGATTGCTAACTATGGCTACACCTTC
CASSNAGRIANYGYTF
>NA|NA|TRBV7-2|TRBJ2-7
TGTGCCAGCAGCCTGTCGAGCTCCTACGAGCAGTACTTC
CASSLSSSYEQYF
>NA|NA|TRBV4-1|TRBJ1-6
TGCGCCAGCAGCCGCAAAGTTGGGGGGCAGGAGTCACCCCTCCACTTT
CASSRKVGGQESPLHF
>NA|NA|TRBV9|TRBJ1-2
TGTGCCAGCAGTTCCCCCCCTGGGGACTATGGCTACACCTTC
CASSSPPGDYGYTF
>NA|NA|TRBV6-6|TRBJ2-3
TGTGCTACCGGGGTAGAGGGAAGGGTAGATACGCAGTATTTT
CATGVEGRVDTQYF
>NA|NA|TRBV12-1|TRBJ2-3
TGTGCCAGCAGCTTTGGGGTGTCCAATACGCAGTATTTT
CASSFGVSNTQYF
>NA|NA|TRBV4-1|TRBJ2-1
TGCGCCAGCAGCCAAGATTCAGGGAGCTCCTACAATGAGCAGTTCTTC
CASSQDSGSSYNEQFF
>NA|NA|TRBV6-1|TRBJ2-7
TGTGCCAGCACCAAGGGGACGCCTGACTCCTACGAGCAGTACTTC
CASTKGTPDSYEQYF
>NA|NA|TRBV5-8|TRBJ2-1
TGTGCCAGCAGCTTGGAGGCTAGCGACTACAATGAGCAGTTCTTC
CASSLEASDYNEQFF
>NA|NA|TRBV5-1|TRBJ2-2
TGCGCCAGCAGCGTACGGACTCCCAGCAACACCGGGGAGCTGTTTTTT
CASSVRTPSNTGELFF
>NA|NA|TRBV11-3|TRBJ1-1
TGTGCCAGCAGCTTAGCGCCGGGGGGCACTGAAGCTTTCTTT
CASSLAPGGTEAFF
>NA|NA|TRBV7-2|TRBJ2-7
TGTGCCAGCAGCTTAACCGCAACTTCGGACTATTCCTACGAGCAGTACTTC
CASSLTATSDYSYEQYF
>NA|NA|TRBV10-2|TRBJ2-2
TGCGCCAGCAGTGGAGGGGTCTCGAACACCGGGGAGCTGTTTTTT
CASSGGVSNTGELFF
>NA|NA|TRBV27|TRBJ2-5
TGTGCCAGCAGAAAGACAGGTGGCGAAGAGACCCAGTACTTC
CASRKTGGEETQYF
>NA|TRBD1|TRBV9|TRBJ2-7
TGTGCCAGCAGCACGGGACAGGGCTCCTACGAGCAGTACTTC
CASSTGQGSYEQYF
>NA|NA|TRBV6-6|TRBJ2-1
TGTGCCAGCAGTGTCCCGGGACTCCCTAGTGGGAATGAGCAGTTCTTC
CASSVPGLPSGNEQFF
>NA|TRBD2|TRBV11-3|TRBJ2-1
TGTGCCAGCAGCTTGACTAGCGGGAGTGGTAATGAGCAGTTCTTC
CASSLTSGSGNEQFF
>NA|NA|TRBV30|TRBJ1-1
TGTGCCTGGAGTGTTCAGGGGCTTGAAGCTTTCTTT
CAWSVQGLEAFF
>NA|NA|TRBV6-6|TRBJ2-1
TGTGCCAGTATTGAAGGGGGATACAATGAGCAGTTCTTC
CASIEGGYNEQFF
>NA|NA|TRBV13|TRBJ2-7
TGTGCCAGCAGCTCCCCCCTTGGAGAGCAGTACTTC
CASSSPLGEQYF
>NA|TRBD2|TRBV5-4|TRBJ2-1
TGTGCCAGCAACTCCAAGGGGTCCGGGGGGAATGAGCAGTTCTTC
CASNSKGSGGNEQFF
>NA|NA|TRBV5-1|TRBJ1-2
TGCGCCAGCAGCTTGGAGACAGGCGCTAACTATGGCTACACCTTC
CASSLETGANYGYTF
>NA|TRBD1|TRBV7-9|TRBJ2-1
TGTGCCAGCAGCTCAACAACAGGGGCCCCCTACAATGAGCAGTTCTTC
CASSSTTGAPYNEQFF
>NA|NA|TRBV6-5|TRBJ2-7
TGTGCCAGCAGTTACACCGCCAGGGGCGACGAGCAGTACTTC
CASSYTARGDEQYF
>NA|NA|TRBV2|TRBJ2-7
TGTGCCAGCAGTGCGGGAAAGGACAGCTACGAGCAGTACTTC
CASSAGKDSYEQYF
>once|NA|TRBV5-1|TRBJ1-6
TGCGCCAGCGGGCCAGGGATCGGTTCACCCCTCCACTTT
CASGPGIGSPLHF
>NA|NA|TRBV7-3|TRBJ2-5
TGTGCCAGCAGCTTAAGTGGCCCGTACCAAGAGACCCAGTACTTC
CASSLSGPYQETQYF
>once|NA|TRBV30|TRBJ1-5
TGTGCCTGGAGTGCTACTTCAGGGAATCAGCCCCAGCATTTT
CAWSATSGNQPQHF
>NA|TRBD1|TRBV29-1|TRBJ2-1
TGCAGCGTTCACCCGACAGGGCAATACAATGAGCAGTTCTTC
CSVHPTGQYNEQFF
>NA|NA|TRBV5-8|TRBJ1-1
TGTGCCAGCCGTCAGGGCCCCACTGAAGCTTTCTTT
CASRQGPTEAFF
>NA|NA|TRBV5-4|TRBJ1-1
TGTGCCAGCAGCTACGAACAGGGCTTGAGGAACACTGAAGCTTTCTTT
CASSYEQGLRNTEAFF
>NA|NA|TRBV7-9|TRBJ2-1
TGTGCCAGCAGCTCCGTGGGGGGGCCTCCGTTCTTC
CASSSVGGPPFF
>NA|TRBD2|TRBV27|TRBJ2-5
TGTGCCAGCAGCATGACTAGCGGGAGTACTGAGACCCAGTACTTC
CASSMTSGSTETQYF